This T cell receptor beta chain derives from a study of pediatric ulcerative colitis. For the study at large: Several patients showed pancolitis and two showed left-sided colitis. Study conclusions and caveats: Rectal repertoires separated controls, mild-moderate and acute severe colitis. A couple of patients' blood samples yielded substantially fewer templates.

This clone was seen once. The target antigen is unknown. Up to 500,000 reads were sequenced per sample. The repertoire was sequenced with immunoSEQ multiplex PCR; TCRdb's copy has only in-frame clones and lacks some. Altogether tens of thousands of clones are present, 60% to 85% being singletons, with the ten largest covering 7.5% to 9%. The rectum was sampled with one to two pinch biopsies at colonoscopy. Trimming took off 5 bases at V and 7 bases at J, with 25 bases between the two ends. CDR3 length: 17 residues. CDR1 SGHTA and CDR2 FQGTGA come from the germline V gene. The chain combines TRBV7-3 with TRBJ2-3, with D tentatively TRBD2 (7 bases). Sequenced sample: gut tissue. This TCR was recovered from a boy younger than 18 with severe ulcerative colitis. CDR3 nucleotides: TGTGCCAGCAGCGAAGGCAACCCGAGGGGGGGCTCCAATACGCAGTATTTT. Its protein product is CASSEGNPRGGSNTQYF.